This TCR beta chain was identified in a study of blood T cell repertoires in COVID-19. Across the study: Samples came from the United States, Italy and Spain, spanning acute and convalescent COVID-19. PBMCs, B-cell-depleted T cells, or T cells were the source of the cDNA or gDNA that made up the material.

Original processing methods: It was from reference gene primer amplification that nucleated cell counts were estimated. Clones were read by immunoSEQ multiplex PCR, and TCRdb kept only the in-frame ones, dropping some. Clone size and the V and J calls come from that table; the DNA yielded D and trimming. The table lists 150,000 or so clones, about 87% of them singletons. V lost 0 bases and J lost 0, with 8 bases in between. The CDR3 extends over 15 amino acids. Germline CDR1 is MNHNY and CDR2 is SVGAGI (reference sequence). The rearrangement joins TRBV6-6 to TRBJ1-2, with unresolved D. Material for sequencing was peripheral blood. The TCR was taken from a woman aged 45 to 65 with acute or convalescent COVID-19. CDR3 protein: CASSYSQAPNYGYTF. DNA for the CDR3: TGTGCCAGCAGTTACTCGCAGGCCCCTAACTATGGCTACACCTTC.